This record looks at one T cell receptor (beta chain) sequence and its context. The V gene's germline CDR1 is SGHRS and CDR2 YFSETQ. Trimming removed 4 bases from V and 3 bases from J; junction bases left unmatched: 6. CDR3 length: 15 residues. Original methodology: Amplification of reference gene primers provided the estimated nucleated cell counts. TCRdb's copy holds only in-frame clones and misses some; the assay was immunoSEQ multiplex PCR. V and J calls and clone size are those listed in that table; D and trimming were worked out from the DNA. Among 200,000 to 300,000 clones listed, around nine tenths were seen once. Seattle's enrolled individuals joined amid active infection and were then monitored longitudinally. The sample originates from a study of blood T cell repertoires in COVID-19. Study overall: Researchers got acute and convalescent COVID-19 samples from the United States, Italy and Spain. T cells, B-cell-depleted T cells, or PBMCs provided the cDNA or gDNA that served as material.

J is TRBJ2-2 and V is TRBV5-1; TRBD1 matches 7 bases. Sequenced input: peripheral blood. This sequence originates from a woman in her sixties with COVID-19, enrolled during active disease. The CDR3 spells CASSGWDSYTGELFF. The CDR3 nucleotides are TGCGCCAGCAGCGGATGGGACAGTTACACCGGGGAGCTGTTTTTT.